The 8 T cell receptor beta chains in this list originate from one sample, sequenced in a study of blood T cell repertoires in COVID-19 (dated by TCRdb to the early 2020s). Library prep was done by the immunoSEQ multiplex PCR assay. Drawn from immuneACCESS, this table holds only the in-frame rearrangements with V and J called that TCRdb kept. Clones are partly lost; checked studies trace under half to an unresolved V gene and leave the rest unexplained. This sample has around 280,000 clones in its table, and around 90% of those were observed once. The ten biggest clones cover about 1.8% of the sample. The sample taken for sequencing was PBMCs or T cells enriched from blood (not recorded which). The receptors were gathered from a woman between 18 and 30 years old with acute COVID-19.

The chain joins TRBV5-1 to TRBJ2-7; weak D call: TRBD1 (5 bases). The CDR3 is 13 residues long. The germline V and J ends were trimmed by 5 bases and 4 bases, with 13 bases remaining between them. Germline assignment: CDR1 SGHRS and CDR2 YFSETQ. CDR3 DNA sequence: TGCGCCAGCAGTCCCAATGGGGCTTACGAGCAGTACTTC. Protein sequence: CASSPNGAYEQYF.

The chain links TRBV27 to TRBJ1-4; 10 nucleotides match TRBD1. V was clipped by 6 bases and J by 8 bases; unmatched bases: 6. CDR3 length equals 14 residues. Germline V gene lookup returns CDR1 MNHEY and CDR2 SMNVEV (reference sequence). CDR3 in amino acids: CASRTGTGDEKLFF. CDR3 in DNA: TGTGCCAGCAGGACCGGGACAGGGGACGAAAAACTGTTTTTT.

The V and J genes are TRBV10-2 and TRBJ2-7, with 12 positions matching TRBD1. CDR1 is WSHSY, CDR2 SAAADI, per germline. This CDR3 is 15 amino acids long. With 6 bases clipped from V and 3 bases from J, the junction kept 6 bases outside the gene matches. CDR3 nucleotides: TGCGCCAGCAGACCCGGGACAGGGGGCAACTACGAGCAGTACTTC. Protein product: CASRPGTGGNYEQYF.

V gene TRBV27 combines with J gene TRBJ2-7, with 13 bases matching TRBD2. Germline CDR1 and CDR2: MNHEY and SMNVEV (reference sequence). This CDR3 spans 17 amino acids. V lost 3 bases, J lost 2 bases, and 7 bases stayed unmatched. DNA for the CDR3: TGTGCCAGCAGTTTTGGTGCGGGACTAGCGGGAACCTACGAGCAGTACTTC. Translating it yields CASSFGAGLAGTYEQYF.

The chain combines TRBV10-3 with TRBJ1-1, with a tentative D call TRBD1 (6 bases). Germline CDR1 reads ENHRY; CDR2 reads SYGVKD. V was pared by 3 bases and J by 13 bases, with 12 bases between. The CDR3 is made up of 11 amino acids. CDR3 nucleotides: TGTGCCATCAGTGATGGACAGTGGGGTTTCTTT. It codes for CAISDGQWGFF.

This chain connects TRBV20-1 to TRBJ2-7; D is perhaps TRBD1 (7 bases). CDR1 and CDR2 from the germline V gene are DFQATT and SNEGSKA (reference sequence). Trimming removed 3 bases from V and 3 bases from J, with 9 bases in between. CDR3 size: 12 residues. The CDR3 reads CSASQGGYEQYF. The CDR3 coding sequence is TGCAGTGCTAGTCAGGGGGGCTACGAGCAGTACTTC.

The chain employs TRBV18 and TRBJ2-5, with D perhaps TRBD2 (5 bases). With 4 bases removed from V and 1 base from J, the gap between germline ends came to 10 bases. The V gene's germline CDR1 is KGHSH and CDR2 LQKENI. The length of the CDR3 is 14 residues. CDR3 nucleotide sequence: TGTGCCAGCTCACAATGGGAGCGCCAAGAGACCCAGTACTTC. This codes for CASSQWERQETQYF.

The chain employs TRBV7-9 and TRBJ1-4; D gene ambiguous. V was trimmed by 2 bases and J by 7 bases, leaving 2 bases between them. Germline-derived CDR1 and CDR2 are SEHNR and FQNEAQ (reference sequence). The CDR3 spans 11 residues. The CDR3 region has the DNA TGTGCCAGCAGCTTACGTGAAAAACTGTTTTTT. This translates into CASSLREKLFF.